The present T cell receptor (beta chain) was sequenced within a study of blood T cell repertoires in COVID-19. TCRdb keeps only in-frame clones here, not all; method: immunoSEQ multiplex PCR. This sample carries roughly 400,000 clones, about 88% of them seen once, and the ten largest clones take about 1.5%. Trimming pared 4 bases from V and 6 bases from J, leaving 11 bases between. CDR3 length equals 13 residues. Germline assignment: CDR1 MRHNA and CDR2 SNTAGT. The sequenced sample was PBMCs or T cells enriched from blood (not recorded which). The rearrangement links TRBV6-4 to TRBJ2-3, with a possible D match to TRBD2 (6 bases). This sequence was found in a woman under 30 who had been exposed to COVID-19. The CDR3 DNA sequence: TGTGCCAGCAGTGCCATAGGGACTGATACGCAGTATTTT. Its translation: CASSAIGTDTQYF.